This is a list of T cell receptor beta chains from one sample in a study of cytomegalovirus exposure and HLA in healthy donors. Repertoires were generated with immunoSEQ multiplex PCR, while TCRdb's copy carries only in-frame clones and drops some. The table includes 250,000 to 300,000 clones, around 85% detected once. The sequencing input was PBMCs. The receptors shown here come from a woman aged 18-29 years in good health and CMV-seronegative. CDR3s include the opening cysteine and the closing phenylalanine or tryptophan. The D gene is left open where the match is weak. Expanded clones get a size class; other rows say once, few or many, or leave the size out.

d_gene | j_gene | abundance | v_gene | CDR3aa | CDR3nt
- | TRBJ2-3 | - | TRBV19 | CASSIRGGATDTQYF | TGTGCCAGTAGTATCCGGGGAGGAGCCACAGATACGCAGTATTTT
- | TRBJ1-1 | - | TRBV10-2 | CASSSTVNTEAFF | TGCGCCAGCAGTTCGACAGTGAACACTGAAGCTTTCTTT
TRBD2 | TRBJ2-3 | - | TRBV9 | CASSTQAGGPDTQYF | TGTGCCAGCAGCACCCAAGCGGGGGGGCCAGATACGCAGTATTTT
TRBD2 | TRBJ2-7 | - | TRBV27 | CASSLYSGGIYEQYF | TGTGCCAGCAGTTTATACAGCGGGGGTATCTACGAGCAGTACTTC
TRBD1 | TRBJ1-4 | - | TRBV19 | CASSSRGQGNEKLFF | TGTGCCAGTAGTAGTAGGGGACAGGGGAATGAAAAACTGTTTTTT
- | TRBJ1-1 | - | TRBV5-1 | CASSQMTGNTEAFF | TGCGCCAGCAGTCAAATGACAGGGAACACTGAAGCTTTCTTT
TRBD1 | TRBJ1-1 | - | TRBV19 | CASSEGTGAATEAFF | TGTGCCAGTAGTGAAGGGACAGGGGCAGCCACTGAAGCTTTCTTT
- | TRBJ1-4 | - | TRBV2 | CASSQQGFENEKLFF | TGTGCCAGCAGCCAACAGGGTTTTGAGAATGAAAAACTGTTTTTT
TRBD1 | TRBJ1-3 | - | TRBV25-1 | CASMEGAISGNTIYF | TGTGCCAGCATGGAGGGGGCTATATCTGGAAACACCATATATTTT
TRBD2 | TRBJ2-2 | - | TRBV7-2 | CASNDLAGGPIGELFF | TGTGCCAGCAACGATTTAGCGGGGGGGCCGATCGGGGAGCTGTTTTTT
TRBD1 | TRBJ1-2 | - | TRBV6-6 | CASRSPGQATWVGYTF | TGTGCCAGCAGGTCACCCGGACAGGCGACCTGGGTTGGCTACACCTTC
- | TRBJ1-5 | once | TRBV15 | CATSRGPSFNQPQHF | TGTGCCACCAGCAGAGGCCCAAGCTTTAATCAGCCCCAGCATTTT
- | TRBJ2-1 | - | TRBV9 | CASSRHRDPHEQFF | TGTGCCAGCAGCAGACACAGGGATCCCCATGAGCAGTTCTTC
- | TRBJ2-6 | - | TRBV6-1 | CASSVQQGSGANVLTF | TGTGCCAGCAGTGTCCAACAGGGTTCTGGGGCCAACGTCCTGACTTTC
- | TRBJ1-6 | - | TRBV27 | CASSLSPLGGSPLHF | TGTGCCAGCAGTTTATCCCCTCTGGGGGGGTCACCCCTCCACTTT
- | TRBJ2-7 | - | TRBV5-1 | CASSLAGRGDEQYF | TGCGCCAGCAGCTTGGCGGGCAGGGGCGACGAGCAGTACTTC
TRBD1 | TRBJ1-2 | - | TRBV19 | CASRIEAGGNYGYTF | TGTGCCAGCCGGATCGAGGCAGGGGGCAACTATGGCTACACCTTC
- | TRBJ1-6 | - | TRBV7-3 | CASSTGSYNSPLHF | TGTGCCAGCAGCACAGGGAGCTATAATTCACCCCTCCACTTT
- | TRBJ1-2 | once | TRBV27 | CASSLSSVYGYTF | TGTGCCAGCAGTTTATCGTCAGTCTATGGCTACACCTTC
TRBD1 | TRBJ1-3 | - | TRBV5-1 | CASSLDRGDSSGNTIYF | TGCGCCAGCAGCTTGGACAGGGGCGACTCCTCTGGAAACACCATATATTTT
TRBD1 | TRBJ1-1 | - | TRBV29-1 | CSVEGTADTEAFF | TGCAGCGTTGAGGGGACAGCGGACACTGAAGCTTTCTTT
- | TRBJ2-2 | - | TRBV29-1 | CSVGVRANTGELFF | TGCAGCGTTGGGGTCCGGGCGAACACCGGGGAGCTGTTTTTT
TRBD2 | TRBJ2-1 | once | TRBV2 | CASSGLAGLNEQFF | TGTGCCAGCAGCGGACTAGCGGGGCTTAATGAGCAGTTCTTC
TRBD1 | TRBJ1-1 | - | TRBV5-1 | CASSLGQGWDTEAFF | TGCGCCAGCAGCTTGGGACAGGGGTGGGACACTGAAGCTTTCTTT
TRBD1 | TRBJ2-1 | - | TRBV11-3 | CASSVGQGAYNEQFF | TGTGCCAGCAGCGTCGGACAGGGGGCCTACAATGAGCAGTTCTTC
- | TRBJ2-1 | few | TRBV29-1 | CSAPRGSEYNEQFF | TGCAGCGCCCCACGGGGGAGCGAGTACAATGAGCAGTTCTTC
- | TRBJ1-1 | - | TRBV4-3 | CASSQDMGFQGTEAFF | TGCGCCAGCAGCCAAGATATGGGCTTCCAGGGCACTGAAGCTTTCTTT
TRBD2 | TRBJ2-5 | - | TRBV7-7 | CASSLGLAYQETQYF | TGTGCTAGCAGCTTGGGACTAGCGTACCAAGAGACCCAGTACTTC
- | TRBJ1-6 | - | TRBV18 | CASSPQGGSPLHF | TGTGCCAGCTCACCACAGGGAGGGTCACCCCTCCACTTT
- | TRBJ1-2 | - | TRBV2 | CASREGLDYGYTF | TGTGCCAGCAGAGAGGGACTTGATTATGGCTACACCTTC
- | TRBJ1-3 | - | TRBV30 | CAWSVYTQRTGNTIYF | TGTGCCTGGAGTGTTTACACTCAAAGGACAGGAAACACCATATATTTT
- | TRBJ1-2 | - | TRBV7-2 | CASSLASGFYGYTF | TGTGCCAGCAGCTTAGCGTCGGGGTTCTATGGCTACACCTTC
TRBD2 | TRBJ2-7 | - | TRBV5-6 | CASSNLAGGGYEQYF | TGTGCCAGCAGCAACCTAGCGGGAGGCGGCTACGAGCAGTACTTC